This note documents a single T cell receptor (beta chain) sequence. Its antigen is undetermined. The sample originates from a study of T cell responses to AZD1222 COVID-19 vaccine. Study context: Second doses that came at about 4 or about 12 weeks were put together.

Study-wide results and limits: Two AZD1222 administrations were followed by greater Spike-specific TCR breadth and depth. Donors were largely white British and mainly female; clonal diversity was possibly underestimated.

TCRdb's copy holds only in-frame clones and misses some; the assay was immunoSEQ multiplex PCR. The sample has about 130,000 clones, roughly nine tenths seen once. Trimming shortened V by 5 bases and J by 2 bases, and 13 bases separated the two germline ends. Germline CDR1 reads SGHTA; CDR2 reads FQGNSA. The CDR3 length is 15 residues. Sequencing was performed on peripheral blood, taken on day 0 of AZD1222 vaccination. This TCR derives from an adult in good health. The chain links TRBV7-2 to TRBJ1-5, with a weak D call TRBD1 (6 bases). The CDR3 here is CASSQGSGGNQPQHF. CDR3 DNA sequence: TGTGCCAGCAGCCAGGGGAGTGGTGGCAATCAGCCCCAGCATTTT.